This T cell receptor (beta chain) was sequenced during a study of shared clonotypes between healthy human individuals. Overall study results and limits: As a rule, naive subsets had a larger estimated richness than memory subsets.

The assay was immunoSEQ multiplex PCR, and TCRdb's table has in-frame clones only and misses some. Among 600,000 to 750,000 clones listed, 72% were seen once. Trimming pared 5 bases from V and 1 base from J, leaving 19 bases between. Per the germline V gene, CDR1 is SGHVS and CDR2 is FNYEAQ. There are 17 residues in the CDR3. This clone appeared once. Its target is not known. This clonotype originated in a young woman in good health. The specimen was memory CD4+ T cells sorted from blood. The subset is: CD45RA-negative fraction. V gene TRBV7-6 combines with J gene TRBJ2-3; maybe TRBD1 (5 bases). DNA of the CDR3: TGTGCCAGCAGCACCAAAATAGGGGTGGTGGGCACAGATACGCAGTATTTT. Protein: CASSTKIGVVGTDTQYF. The variable domain in full, completed from reference TRBV7-6 and TRBJ2-3, reads GAGVSQSPRYKVTKRGQDVALRCDPISGHVSLYWYRQALGQGPEFLTYFNYEAQQDKSGLPNDRFSAERPEGSISTLTIQRTEQRDSAMYRCASSTKIGVVGTDTQYFGPGTRLTVL.